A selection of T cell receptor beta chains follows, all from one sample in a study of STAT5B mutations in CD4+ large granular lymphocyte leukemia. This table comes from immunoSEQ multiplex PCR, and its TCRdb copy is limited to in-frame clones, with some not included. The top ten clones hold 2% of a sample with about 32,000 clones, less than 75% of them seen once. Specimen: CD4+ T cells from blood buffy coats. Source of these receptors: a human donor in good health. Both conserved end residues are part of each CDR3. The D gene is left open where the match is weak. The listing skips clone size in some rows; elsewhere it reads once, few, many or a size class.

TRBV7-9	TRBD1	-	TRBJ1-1	CASTLDRTRGTEAFF	TGTGCCAGCACCCTGGACAGGACAAGGGGCACTGAAGCTTTCTTT
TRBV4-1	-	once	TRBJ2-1	CASSQDPRSQGPDNEQFF	TGCGCCAGCAGCCAAGATCCCCGTTCTCAAGGCCCCGACAATGAGCAGTTCTTC
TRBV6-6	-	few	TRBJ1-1	CASSYPQGEAFF	TGTGCCAGCAGTTACCCACAGGGTGAAGCTTTCTTT
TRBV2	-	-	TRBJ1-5	CASSEGHARNQPQHF	TGTGCCAGCAGTGAGGGTCATGCGCGCAATCAGCCCCAGCATTTT
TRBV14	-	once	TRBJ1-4	CASSQALREKLFF	TGTGCCAGCAGCCAAGCTCTGAGGGAAAAACTGTTTTTT
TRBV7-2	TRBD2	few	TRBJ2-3	CASSRPSGDTDTQYF	TGTGCCAGCAGCCGCCCTAGCGGGGACACAGATACGCAGTATTTT
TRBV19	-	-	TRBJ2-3	CASSIGGSGATQYF	TGTGCCAGTAGTATCGGGGGATCGGGGGCCACGCAGTATTTT
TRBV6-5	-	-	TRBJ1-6	CASSYSDSPLHF	TGTGCCAGCAGTTACTCGGATTCACCCCTCCACTTT
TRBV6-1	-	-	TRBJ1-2	CASSGRAFYGYTF	TGTGCCAGCAGTGGCAGGGCGTTCTATGGCTACACCTTC
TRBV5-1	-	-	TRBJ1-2	CASSIGQPANYGYTF	TGCGCCAGCAGCATAGGACAGCCCGCTAACTATGGCTACACCTTC
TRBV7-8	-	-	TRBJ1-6	CASSLVGHGPVDNSPLHF	TGTGCCAGCAGCTTAGTGGGACACGGTCCTGTTGATAATTCACCCCTCCACTTT
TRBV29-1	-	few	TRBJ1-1	CSVVGTEAFF	TGCAGCGTGGTGGGCACTGAAGCTTTCTTT
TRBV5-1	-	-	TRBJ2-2	CASSLAGGRRAGELFF	TGCGCCAGCAGCTTGGCCGGGGGGCGCAGAGCCGGGGAGCTGTTTTTT
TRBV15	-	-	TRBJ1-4	CATSRDSPVADEKLFF	TGTGCCACCAGCAGAGATTCCCCGGTGGCTGATGAAAAACTGTTTTTT
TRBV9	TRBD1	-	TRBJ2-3	CASSVGTGFLTDTQYF	TGTGCCAGCAGCGTAGGGACAGGGTTTCTCACAGATACGCAGTATTTT
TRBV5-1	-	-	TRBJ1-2	CASSLEIAYGYTF	TGCGCCAGCAGCTTGGAGATCGCCTATGGCTACACCTTC
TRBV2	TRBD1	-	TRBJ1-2	CASSPTGEYGYTF	TGTGCCAGCAGTCCGACAGGGGAATATGGCTACACCTTC
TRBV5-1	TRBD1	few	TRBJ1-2	CASSSTGTGGNSGAGYTF	TGCGCCAGCAGCTCGACCGGGACAGGGGGCAACTCGGGCGCAGGCTACACCTTC
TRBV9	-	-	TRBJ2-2	CASSVEEGAPANTGELFF	TGTGCCAGCAGCGTAGAGGAGGGGGCACCCGCGAACACCGGGGAGCTGTTTTTT
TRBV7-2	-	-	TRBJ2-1	CASSPKAARMGNEQFF	TGTGCCAGCAGCCCAAAAGCGGCCCGGATGGGTAATGAGCAGTTCTTC
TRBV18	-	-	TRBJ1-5	CASSPSGSYQPQHF	TGTGCCAGCTCACCATCAGGATCTTATCAGCCCCAGCATTTT
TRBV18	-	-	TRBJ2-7	CASSPRQSYEQYF	TGTGCCAGCTCACCACGACAGTCCTACGAGCAGTACTTC
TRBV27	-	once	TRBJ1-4	CASGPLRGPNEKLFF	TGTGCCAGCGGACCTTTACGGGGCCCTAATGAAAAACTGTTTTTT
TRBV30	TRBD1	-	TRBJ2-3	CAWSVGTGNSDTQYF	TGTGCCTGGAGTGTCGGGACAGGGAATTCAGATACGCAGTATTTT
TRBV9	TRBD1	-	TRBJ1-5	CASSPRDSNQPQHF	TGTGCCAGCAGCCCCCGGGACAGTAATCAGCCCCAGCATTTT
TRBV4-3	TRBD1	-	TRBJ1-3	CASSQDQQGVQNTIYF	TGCGCCAGCAGCCAGGACCAGCAGGGGGTTCAAAACACCATATATTTT
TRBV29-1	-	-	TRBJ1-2	CSVEESWQASGNYGYTF	TGCAGCGTTGAAGAGAGTTGGCAGGCGAGCGGTAACTATGGCTACACCTTC
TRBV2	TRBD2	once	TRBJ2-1	CASSATSGNYNEQFF	TGTGCCAGCAGCGCTACTAGCGGGAACTACAATGAGCAGTTCTTC